The text below deals with one T cell receptor (beta chain). Its antigen is not identified. These data originate in a study of CD8 T cells in ankylosing spondylitis. TCRdb passed the 5' RACE reads through MiXCR, listing each CDR3 protein once. The sample contains some 300,000 distinct CDR3 sequences, 20% of which appear only once. The study, taken as a whole, reports: The study identified a TCR beta motif of several highly homologous variants that appeared characteristic of ankylosing spondylitis blood. Reactive arthritis synovial fluid and blood were previously reported to contain some motif variants.

This CDR3 is 13 amino acids long. J lost 2 bases, V lost 8 bases, and 2 bases had no gene match. Germline V gene sequence: CDR1 DFQATT, CDR2 SNEGSKA (reference sequence). The clonotype originates from a female donor with ankylosing spondylitis or in good health (not recorded which). The sequenced sample was blood, either unsorted or a sorted T cell fraction (not recorded which). The rearrangement links TRBV20-1 to TRBJ2-5; 13 positions match TRBD2. In nucleotides, the CDR3 is TGCAGTAAACTAGCGGGAGGGCAAGAGACCCAGTACTTC. Its protein product is CSKLAGGQETQYF.